These T cell receptor beta chains were read from a single sample in a study of CD4 T cells in relation to SARS-CoV-2 and coronaviruses. Assay used: immunoSEQ multiplex PCR; TCRdb lists only in-frame clones, some missing. This table holds approximately 64,000 clones, 94% found once. Sequencing was performed on naive CD4+ T cells from PBMCs. The receptors here all came from a human donor in good health. Each CDR3 is given with its conserved first and last residue. Fields, in order: CDR3 length, clone size, V gene, J gene, D gene, CDR3 protein, CDR3 DNA. D genes are given only for firm matches. Rows give clone size only sometimes, using once, few, many, or a class for an expanded clone.

>16|NA|TRBV2|TRBJ2-1|TRBD2
CASSEAGLASYNEQFF
TGTGCCAGCAGTGAAGCGGGACTAGCGAGCTACAATGAGCAGTTCTTC
>14|NA|TRBV7-3|TRBJ2-5|TRBD1
CASSPGTAQETQYF
TGTGCCAGCAGCCCCGGGACAGCGCAAGAGACCCAGTACTTC
>13|NA|TRBV6-4|TRBJ2-2|TRBD1
CASRGQGTGELFF
TGTGCCAGCAGGGGACAGGGCACCGGGGAGCTGTTTTTT
>14|NA|TRBV18|TRBJ1-1|NA
CASSVDSFGTEAFF
TGTGCCAGCTCAGTCGACAGCTTTGGCACTGAAGCTTTCTTT
>15|NA|TRBV6-6|TRBJ2-3|NA
CASSYLGTSTDTQYF
TGTGCCAGCAGTTACCTCGGCACTAGCACAGATACGCAGTATTTT
>15|NA|TRBV28|TRBJ1-5|TRBD1
CASSLTGGVGKPQHF
TGTGCCAGCAGTCTGACAGGGGGGGTTGGTAAGCCCCAGCATTTT
>13|NA|TRBV27|TRBJ1-3|TRBD1
CASTTGVGNTIYF
TGTGCCAGCACAACAGGGGTCGGAAACACCATATATTTT
>15|NA|TRBV18|TRBJ1-3|NA
CASSPQDSSGNTIYF
TGTGCCAGCTCACCACAAGACAGCTCTGGAAACACCATATATTTT
>15|NA|TRBV2|TRBJ2-5|TRBD2
CASSVGTSGGGTQYF
TGTGCCAGCAGTGTAGGGACTAGCGGTGGGGGGACCCAGTACTTC
>15|NA|TRBV24-1|TRBJ2-1|TRBD1
CATRGRTGDSNEQFF
TGTGCCACCAGGGGCAGGACAGGTGATTCCAATGAGCAGTTCTTC
>16|NA|TRBV7-2|TRBJ2-6|TRBD1
CASSSRQGTGANVLTF
TGTGCCAGCAGCTCGAGACAGGGAACTGGGGCCAACGTCCTGACTTTC
>15|once|TRBV7-2|TRBJ1-2|NA
CASSLGTDRAYGYTF
TGTGCCAGCAGCTTAGGGACAGACAGAGCCTATGGCTACACCTTC
>13|NA|TRBV12-3/TRBV12-4|TRBJ1-2|NA
CASSFGGADGYTF
TGTGCCAGCAGTTTCGGGGGGGCGGATGGCTACACCTTC
>12|NA|TRBV5-1|TRBJ1-1|NA
CASSLPGLEAFF
TGCGCCAGCAGCTTACCGGGACTTGAAGCTTTCTTT
>13|NA|TRBV6-4|TRBJ1-1|NA
CASSSVRNTEAFF
TGTGCCAGCAGTTCTGTTAGGAACACTGAAGCTTTCTTT
>17|NA|TRBV27|TRBJ1-3|TRBD1
CASSPTGARGPGNTIYF
TGTGCCAGCAGTCCAACAGGGGCCAGAGGGCCTGGAAACACCATATATTTT
>16|NA|TRBV4-1|TRBJ2-7|NA
CASSQPQATSSYEQYF
TGCGCCAGCAGCCAACCACAGGCAACTAGCTCCTACGAGCAGTACTTC
>18|NA|TRBV28|TRBJ2-1|TRBD2
CASSSPGLAGGGGRAQFF
TGTGCCAGCAGTTCGCCGGGACTAGCGGGAGGGGGTGGACGGGCGCAGTTCTTC
>14|NA|TRBV11-3|TRBJ2-1|NA
CASSLDAWVNEQFF
TGTGCCAGCAGCTTAGATGCCTGGGTGAATGAGCAGTTCTTC
>13|NA|TRBV19|TRBJ1-5|NA
CASSILGNQPQHF
TGTGCCAGTAGTATTCTAGGGAATCAGCCCCAGCATTTT
>12|NA|TRBV18|TRBJ2-1|NA
CASSPLTGLAFF
TGTGCCAGCTCACCATTGACAGGACTTGCGTTCTTC
>14|NA|TRBV5-1|TRBJ1-2|NA
CASSLDSPNYGYTF
TGCGCCAGCAGCTTGGACAGCCCAAACTATGGCTACACCTTC
>13|NA|TRBV2|TRBJ1-5|NA
CASSEQSNQPQHF
TGTGCCAGCAGTGAACAGAGCAATCAGCCCCAGCATTTT
>14|NA|TRBV7-9|TRBJ2-5|NA
CASSKTGAQETQYF
TGTGCCAGCAGCAAAACCGGGGCCCAAGAGACCCAGTACTTC
>14|NA|TRBV19|TRBJ2-5|NA
CASSIGFGRETQYF
TGTGCCAGTAGTATAGGCTTCGGTCGAGAGACCCAGTACTTC
>16|NA|TRBV25-1|TRBJ2-1|NA
CASSELGARSYNEQFF
TGTGCCAGCAGCGAACTTGGCGCCCGCTCCTACAATGAGCAGTTCTTC
>15|NA|TRBV19|TRBJ1-1|TRBD1
CASSLDRGLNTEAFF
TGTGCCAGTAGTCTTGACAGGGGGTTGAACACTGAAGCTTTCTTT
>14|NA|TRBV5-1|TRBJ1-1|TRBD1
CASRGGDRRDLAFF
TGCGCCAGCAGAGGAGGGGACAGGCGAGATCTGGCTTTCTTT
>15|NA|TRBV24-1|TRBJ1-5|NA
CATSDSQQGYQPQHF
TGTGCCACCAGTGATTCTCAACAGGGTTATCAGCCCCAGCATTTT
>15|NA|TRBV21-1|TRBJ2-7|NA
CASNQGTLTSYEQYF
TGTGCCAGCAATCAGGGGACTCTAACCTCCTACGAGCAGTACTTC
>14|few|TRBV7-9|TRBJ2-3|NA
CASSLFEPTDTQYF
TGTGCCAGCAGCTTATTTGAACCCACAGATACGCAGTATTTT
>13|NA|TRBV10-2|TRBJ2-7|NA
CASSDYGSYEQYF
TGCGCCAGCAGTGACTACGGTTCCTACGAGCAGTACTTC
>15|NA|TRBV28|TRBJ2-6|NA
CASRTGTTGANVLTF
TGTGCCAGCAGAACAGGAACTACTGGGGCCAACGTCCTGACTTTC
>14|NA|TRBV6-5|TRBJ2-5|NA
CATKRGAIQETQYF
TGTGCCACAAAACGGGGGGCGATCCAAGAGACCCAGTACTTC
>15|NA|TRBV28|TRBJ1-6|TRBD1
CASRRTDRESSPLHF
TGTGCCAGCAGGAGAACTGACAGGGAAAGTTCACCCCTCCACTTT
>16|NA|TRBV7-3|TRBJ2-7|TRBD2
CASSLQGSGSIHEQYF
TGTGCCAGCAGCCTCCAGGGTAGCGGGAGTATCCACGAGCAGTACTTC
>20|NA|TRBV18|TRBJ2-1|TRBD2
CASSPTYKSPTSGRAGEQFF
TGTGCCAGCTCACCGACGTATAAGAGCCCGACTAGCGGGAGGGCCGGCGAGCAGTTCTTC
>15|NA|TRBV24-1|TRBJ2-7|TRBD1
CATSEKDRDSSEQYF
TGTGCCACCAGTGAAAAAGACAGGGATAGTTCCGAGCAGTACTTC
>14|NA|TRBV10-1|TRBJ2-3|TRBD2
CASSEGAGVSTQYF
TGCGCCAGCAGTGAAGGAGCGGGAGTGAGTACGCAGTATTTT
>15|NA|TRBV6-5|TRBJ1-5|TRBD1
CASSSDRGSNQPQHF
TGTGCCAGCAGTTCCGACAGGGGAAGCAATCAGCCCCAGCATTTT
>14|NA|TRBV5-6|TRBJ2-2|TRBD2
CASSFGLATGELFF
TGTGCCAGCAGCTTCGGACTAGCTACCGGGGAGCTGTTTTTT
>15|NA|TRBV5-4|TRBJ1-5|TRBD1
CASSLGTGENQPQHF
TGTGCCAGCAGCTTGGGGACAGGCGAGAATCAGCCCCAGCATTTT
>13|once|TRBV6-5|TRBJ2-1|NA
CASTLDRVDEQFF
TGTGCCAGCACCTTAGATAGGGTGGATGAGCAGTTCTTC
>16|NA|TRBV24-1|TRBJ2-7|TRBD2
CATSDTTSGRAYEQYF
TGTGCCACCAGTGATACTACTAGCGGGAGGGCCTACGAGCAGTACTTC
>17|NA|TRBV11-2|TRBJ2-5|TRBD2
CASSRGGLAGWGETQYF
TGTGCCAGCAGCAGAGGAGGACTAGCGGGATGGGGAGAGACCCAGTACTTC